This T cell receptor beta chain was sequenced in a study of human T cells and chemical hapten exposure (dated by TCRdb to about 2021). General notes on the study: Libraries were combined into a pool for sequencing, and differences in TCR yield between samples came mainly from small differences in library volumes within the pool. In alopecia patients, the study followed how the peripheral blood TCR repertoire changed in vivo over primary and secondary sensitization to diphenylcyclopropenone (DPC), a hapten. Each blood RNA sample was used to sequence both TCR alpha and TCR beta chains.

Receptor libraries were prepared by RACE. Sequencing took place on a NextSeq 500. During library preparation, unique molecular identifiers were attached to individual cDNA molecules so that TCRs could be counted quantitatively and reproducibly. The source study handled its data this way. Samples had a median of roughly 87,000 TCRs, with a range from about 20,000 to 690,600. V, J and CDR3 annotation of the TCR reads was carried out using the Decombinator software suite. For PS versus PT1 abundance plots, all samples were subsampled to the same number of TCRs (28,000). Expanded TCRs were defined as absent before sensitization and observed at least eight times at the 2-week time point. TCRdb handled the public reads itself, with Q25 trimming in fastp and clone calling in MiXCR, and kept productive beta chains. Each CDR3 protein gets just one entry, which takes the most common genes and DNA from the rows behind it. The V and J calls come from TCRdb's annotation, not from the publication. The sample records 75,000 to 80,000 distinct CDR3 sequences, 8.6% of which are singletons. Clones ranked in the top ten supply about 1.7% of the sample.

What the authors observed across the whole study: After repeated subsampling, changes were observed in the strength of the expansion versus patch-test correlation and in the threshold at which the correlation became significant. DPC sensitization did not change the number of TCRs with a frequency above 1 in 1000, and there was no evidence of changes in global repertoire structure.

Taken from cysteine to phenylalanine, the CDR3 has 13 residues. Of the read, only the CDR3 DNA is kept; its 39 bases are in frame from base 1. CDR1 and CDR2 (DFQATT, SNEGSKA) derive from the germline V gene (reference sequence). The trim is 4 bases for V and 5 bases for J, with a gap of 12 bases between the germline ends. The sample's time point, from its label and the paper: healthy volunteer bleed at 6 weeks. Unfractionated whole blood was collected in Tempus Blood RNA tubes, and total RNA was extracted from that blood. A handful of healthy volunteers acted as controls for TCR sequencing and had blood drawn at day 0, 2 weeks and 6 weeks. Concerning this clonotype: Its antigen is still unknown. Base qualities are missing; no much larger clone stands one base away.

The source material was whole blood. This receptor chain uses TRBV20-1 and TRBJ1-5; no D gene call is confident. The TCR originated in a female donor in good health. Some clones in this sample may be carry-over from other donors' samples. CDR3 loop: CSAMGGWDQPQHF. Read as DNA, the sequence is TGCAGTGCTATGGGTGGTTGGGATCAGCCCCAGCATTTT.